The clone carrying this T cell receptor beta chain was seen at least ten times. Naive CD8 T cells were sorted as CD8+CD4-CCR7+CD45RA+. The germline gives CDR1 MGHRA, CDR2 YSYEKL. The length of the CDR3 is 15 residues. Trimming cost V 0 bases and J 4 bases, with 9 bases left between them. This specimen comes from a study of molecular identifiers for immune sequencing clone quantification. Methods described previously, with TCR primers listed, were used for bulk TCR libraries. Using its own MiXCR run on the PCR reads, TCRdb lists one record per CDR3 protein. The top ten hold 0.75% to 0.95% of the sample, which has hundreds of thousands of distinct CDR3 sequences, roughly 21% seen once.

The gene calls are TRBV4-1 and TRBJ1-4; D unresolved. The sequencing sample was made of naive CD8+ T cells from blood, with Jurkat cell RNA spiked in. As for subset: FACS-sorted CD8+CD4-CCR7+CD45RA+ naive T cells. The sequence was obtained from a human donor in good health. Some libraries in this study had Jurkat cell RNA spiked in. As DNA, the CDR3 is TGCGCCAGCAGCCAAGACTTGATAATTAATGAAAAACTGTTTTTT. Translation: CASSQDLIINEKLFF.